These 27 T cell receptor beta chains came from one sample sequenced in a study of T cell clones after liver transplantation (dated by TCRdb to between 2018 and 2020). The library came from the immunoSEQ multiplex PCR assay. The source is immuneACCESS, and TCRdb retained only in-frame sequences with V and J called. Part of the clones is not carried over; for the studies checked, unresolved V genes explain less than half of this, and the remainder is unexplained. Counted in this sample were some 120,000 clones; 90% of them appeared once. Clones ranked in the top ten supply about 0.8% of the sample. The sample in question was CD4+ T cells from blood, obtained 12 months after liver transplant. These receptors were taken from a human patient who received a liver transplant. After a transplant, some of the T cells may come from the graft donor.

The rearrangement joins TRBV5-1 to TRBJ2-3; TRBD2 matches at 12 bases. Germline CDR1 is SGHRS and CDR2 is YFSETQ. There are 16 residues in the CDR3. V lost 0 bases and J lost 3; bases outside the gene matches: 2. The CDR3 DNA reads as TGCGCCAGCAGCTTGGCCGGACTAGCGGGAACAGATACGCAGTATTTT. Its protein is CASSLAGLAGTDTQYF.

V is TRBV27 and J is TRBJ2-7; possibly TRBD1 or TRBD2 for D (6 bases each). Trimming stripped 2 bases from V and 0 bases from J, with 11 bases between. There are 15 residues in the CDR3. Per the germline V gene, CDR1 is MNHEY and CDR2 is SMNVEV (reference sequence). CDR3 in amino acids: CASSLQGTRSYEQYF. The CDR3 region has the DNA TGTGCCAGCAGTTTACAGGGGACTCGCTCCTACGAGCAGTACTTC.

This clone came up a few times. The J gene is TRBJ2-7, the V gene TRBV6-1; TRBD2 is a possible D gene (7 bases). Germline V gene sequence: CDR1 MNHNS, CDR2 SASEGT. Trimming cost V 6 bases and J 3 bases, with 12 bases left between them. This CDR3 has 13 amino acids. This chain's CDR3 is CASREGGRYEQYF. The CDR3 nucleotides are TGTGCCAGCAGGGAGGGGGGGCGCTACGAGCAGTACTTC.

The rearrangement joins TRBV7-2 to TRBJ1-2, with TRBD1 matching 8 bases. With V trimmed by 5 bases and J by 4 bases, 3 bases remained unmatched. CDR1 is SGHTA, CDR2 FQGNSA, per germline. CDR3 length equals 13 residues. As DNA, the CDR3 is TGTGCCAGCAGCACCGGACAGGGCTATGGCTACACCTTC. Amino acid sequence: CASSTGQGYGYTF. Variable domain in full (rest from reference TRBV7-2 and TRBJ1-2): GAGVSQSPSNKVTEKGKDVELRCDPISGHTALYWYRQSLGQGLEFLIYFQGNSAPDKSGLPSDRFSAERTGGSVSTLTIQRTQQEDSAVYLCASSTGQGYGYTFGSGTRLTVV.

This chain uses TRBV19 with TRBJ1-5; 7 bases align to TRBD1. CDR1 and CDR2 from the germline V gene are LNHDA and SQIVND (reference sequence). The CDR3 length is 15 residues. The trim removed 3 bases at V and 2 bases at J, leaving 4 bases unmatched. DNA of the CDR3: TGTGCCAGTAGTATTGAGGGGGCGGGCAATCAGCCCCAGCATTTT. It codes for CASSIEGAGNQPQHF. The whole variable domain, remainder taken from reference TRBV19 and TRBJ1-5, is DGGITQSPKYLFRKEGQNVTLSCEQNLNHDAMYWYRQDPGQGLRLIYYSQIVNDFQKGDIAEGYSVSREKKESFPLTVTSAQKNPTAFYLCASSIEGAGNQPQHFGDGTRLSIL.

The rearrangement links TRBV5-1 to TRBJ2-7, with TRBD2 matching over 8 bases. V lost 0 bases and J lost 6; bases outside the gene matches: 8. Germline loops: CDR1 SGHRS, CDR2 YFSETQ. The CDR3 runs to 15 residues. The CDR3 reads CASSLAGTRKTEQYF. Written as DNA, the CDR3 is TGCGCCAGCAGCTTGGCAGGGACTAGGAAGACCGAGCAGTACTTC.

The rearrangement links TRBV6-1 to TRBJ2-2; 11 bases are shared with TRBD2. The junction had 10 bases not matched to a gene; V was cut back by 4 bases and J by 9 bases. From germline, CDR1 is MNHNS and CDR2 SASEGT. This CDR3 is 16 amino acids long. For the CDR3, the DNA is TGTGCCAGCAGTGCCCTACTAGCGGGAGTACACCGGGAGCTGTTTTTT. Its protein product is CASSALLAGVHRELFF.

This rearrangement joins TRBV7-9 to TRBJ2-2, with 8 bases lining up with TRBD1. The V gene end was trimmed by 3 bases and the J gene end by 2 bases; junction bases not matched to a gene: 5. The CDR3 spans 16 residues. Germline V gives CDR1 SEHNR, CDR2 FQNEAQ (reference sequence). CDR3 loop: CASSFRQGPNTGELFF. CDR3 nucleotides: TGTGCCAGCAGCTTTAGACAGGGGCCTAACACCGGGGAGCTGTTTTTT.

V gene TRBV6-1 combines with J gene TRBJ1-5, with 12 positions matching TRBD1. Trimming took 6 bases from V and 4 from J; bases not matched to a gene: 4. CDR3 size: 15 residues. CDR1 and CDR2 from the germline V gene are MNHNS and SASEGT. Written as DNA, the CDR3 is TGTGCCAGCAGGGGGACAGGGGGCCAAAATCAGCCCCAGCATTTT. Amino acids: CASRGTGGQNQPQHF.

V gene TRBV7-2 combines with J gene TRBJ2-1; 15 nucleotides align to TRBD2. Germline V gives CDR1 SGHTA, CDR2 FQGNSA. The V segment lost 0 bases and the J segment 10 bases; nucleotides outside the gene matches: 1. The CDR3 runs to 15 residues. CDR3 in DNA: TGTGCCAGCAGCTTAGCCGGACTAGCGGGAGGGGAGCAGTTCTTC. As protein: CASSLAGLAGGEQFF. The full variable domain, rest sourced from reference TRBV7-2 and TRBJ2-1, is GAGVSQSPSNKVTEKGKDVELRCDPISGHTALYWYRQSLGQGLEFLIYFQGNSAPDKSGLPSDRFSAERTGGSVSTLTIQRTQQEDSAVYLCASSLAGLAGGEQFFGPGTRLTVL.

V usage is TRBV30 and J usage is TRBJ2-1; 13 nucleotides align to TRBD2. CDR1 is GTSNPN, CDR2 SVGIG, per germline (reference sequence). After removal of 8 bases from V and 9 bases from J, the junction contained 7 bases not matched to a gene. This CDR3 is 13 amino acids long. The CDR3 loop is CASRGLAGIEQFF. The DNA for the CDR3 is TGTGCCAGCAGGGGACTAGCGGGAATTGAGCAGTTCTTC.

The CDR3 reads CASSIAGTSGRSNEQFF. DNA for the CDR3: TGTGCCAGTAGTATAGCTGGGACTAGCGGTCGTTCCAATGAGCAGTTCTTC. The J gene is TRBJ2-1, the V gene TRBV19; TRBD2 aligns across 11 bases. From germline, CDR1 is LNHDA and CDR2 SQIVND (reference sequence). The CDR3 covers 17 residues. V lost 1 base, J lost 6 bases, and 8 bases stayed unmatched.

The chain carries TRBV7-6 and TRBJ2-7, with D perhaps assigned TRBD1 or TRBD2 (6 bases each). CDR1 is SGHVS, CDR2 FNYEAQ, per germline. The CDR3 spans 15 residues. Deletions cut 4 bases from V and 2 bases from J, with 15 bases between. The CDR3 DNA sequence: TGTGCCAGCAGCTGGGGGGCAGGTGCGGCCTACGAGCAGTACTTC. Amino acid sequence: CASSWGAGAAYEQYF.

V usage is TRBV6-1 and J usage is TRBJ2-7; no firm D call. The CDR3 is 14 residues long. The ends were cut back, 5 bases at V and 1 base at J, with 12 bases in the middle. Per the germline V gene, CDR1 is MNHNS and CDR2 is SASEGT. CDR3 loop: CASSSGWDSYEQYF. DNA for the CDR3: TGTGCCAGCAGTTCTGGTTGGGATTCCTACGAGCAGTACTTC.

The J gene is TRBJ2-1, the V gene TRBV7-2; no clear D. V was shortened by 6 bases and J by 0 bases, with 12 bases between the two germline ends. Germline CDR1 and CDR2: SGHTA and FQGNSA. The CDR3 loop spans 15 amino acids. The CDR3 region has the DNA TGTGCCAGCAGTTTTGCGACAAGCTCCTACAATGAGCAGTTCTTC. It codes for CASSFATSSYNEQFF.

This sequence joins TRBV9 and TRBJ2-5; no definite D call. The CDR3 is 16 residues long. Trimming cost V 0 bases and J 4 bases, with 16 bases left between them. CDR1 and CDR2 from the germline V gene are SGDLS and YYNGEE. The CDR3 sequence: CASSVEGQKPTETQYF. CDR3 coding DNA: TGTGCCAGCAGCGTAGAAGGGCAAAAACCCACAGAGACCCAGTACTTC.

The CDR3 here is CASSLTRSSTDTQYF. As DNA, the CDR3 is TGTGCCAGCAGCTTGACTCGCTCGAGCACAGATACGCAGTATTTT. The V and J genes are TRBV5-6 and TRBJ2-3; D ambiguous. Trimming removed 1 base at V and 0 bases at J, with 9 bases between. Germline CDR1 reads SGHDT; CDR2 reads YYEEEE. The CDR3 is made up of 15 amino acids.

The CDR3 DNA reads as TGTGCCAGCAGCCCCGACAGGAGTAATCAGCCCCAGCATTTT. Its translation is CASSPDRSNQPQHF. The V call is TRBV7-2, the J call TRBJ1-5, with D possibly TRBD1 on 6 matching bases. The CDR3 runs 14 residues. Trimming stripped 5 bases from V and 4 bases from J, with 12 bases between. CDR1 SGHTA and CDR2 FQGNSA come from the germline V gene.

The table lists this clone with a few counts. The chain has TRBV7-9 and TRBJ2-7; 8 bases map to TRBD1. Losses at the gene ends were 1 base for V and 6 bases for J; bases not matched to a gene: 8. CDR3 length equals 15 residues. Germline assignment: CDR1 SEHNR and CDR2 FQNEAQ (reference sequence). CDR3 loop: CASSLGQGTAGEQYF. In nucleotides, the CDR3 is TGTGCCAGCAGCTTAGGACAGGGGACCGCCGGCGAGCAGTACTTC. The whole variable domain, filled in from reference TRBV7-9 and TRBJ2-7, reads DTGVSQNPRHKITKRGQNVTFRCDPISEHNRLYWYRQTLGQGPEFLTYFQNEAQLEKSRLLSDRFSAERPKGSFSTLEIQRTEQGDSAMYLCASSLGQGTAGEQYFGPGTRLTVT.

Concerning this clone itself: Other DNA sequences in this specimen translate into the identical CDR3. CDR3 amino acids: CASSITGSNQPQHF. The CDR3 nucleotides read TGTGCCAGTAGTATCACAGGTAGCAATCAGCCCCAGCATTTT. The genes are TRBV19 and TRBJ1-5, with a possible D match to TRBD1 (5 bases). This CDR3 is built from 14 residues. The V end lost 3 bases, the J end lost 0 bases, and 6 bases lay between the germline ends. In germline, CDR1 is LNHDA, CDR2 SQIVND (reference sequence).

The V call is TRBV4-2, the J call TRBJ1-1, with D perhaps matching TRBD1 (6 bases). In germline, CDR1 is LGHNA, CDR2 YNFKEQ. V lost 0 bases and J lost 5, with 16 bases in between. This CDR3 has 16 amino acids. The CDR3 DNA follows: TGTGCCAGCAGCCAAGATCCAACAGGGCGGGGAACTGAAGCTTTCTTT. Amino acids: CASSQDPTGRGTEAFF.

Details on this clone: One end of the junction does not line up with germline, which may come from a read error. This sequence joins TRBV4-1 and TRBJ2-7, with D possibly matching TRBD2 (5 bases). The CDR3 has 13 residues. Per germline, CDR1 MGHRA and CDR2 YSYEKL. The CDR3 region is CASSQRESFEQYF. CDR3 DNA: TGCGCCAGCAGCCAAAGGGAGTCCTTCGAGCAGTACTTC.

The V call is TRBV5-4, the J call TRBJ2-2, with 8 bases matching TRBD2. This CDR3 region has 16 residues. From germline, CDR1 is SGHNT and CDR2 YYREEE (reference sequence). V dropped 3 bases and J dropped 7; count of bases not matched to a gene: 11. The CDR3 nucleotides are TGTGCCAGCAGCTCCCTAGCGGGTTTGGGAAACGGGGAGCTGTTTTTT. Amino acid sequence: CASSSLAGLGNGELFF.

This clone was observed a single time. The chain couples TRBV5-1 to TRBJ2-3; 7 bases fit TRBD2. The trim removed 5 bases at V and 6 bases at J, leaving 9 bases unmatched. This CDR3 has 14 residues. Germline V gene sequence: CDR1 SGHRS, CDR2 YFSETQ. The CDR3 coding sequence is TGCGCCAGCAGTCTAGCGGTTCCCGGGGATACGCAGTATTTT. It is translated as CASSLAVPGDTQYF. Full variable domain (missing parts from reference TRBV5-1 and TRBJ2-3): KAGVTQTPRYLIKTRGQQVTLSCSPISGHRSVSWYQQTPGQGLQFLFEYFSETQRNKGNFPGRFSGRQFSNSRSEMNVSTLELGDSALYLCASSLAVPGDTQYFGPGTRLTVL.

The rearrangement links TRBV10-1 to TRBJ2-2, with D possibly TRBD1 on 6 matching bases. In germline, CDR1 is WNHNN, CDR2 SYGVQD (reference sequence). This CDR3 spans 15 amino acids. Trimming took off 11 bases at V and 3 bases at J, with 19 bases between the two ends. The CDR3 region is CAPLRGRGHTGELFF. The CDR3 region has the DNA TGCGCCCCCCTTCGCGGCAGGGGACACACCGGGGAGCTGTTTTTT.

The genes are TRBV18 and TRBJ2-7; 14 nucleotides line up with TRBD2. V lost 3 bases, J lost 5 bases, and 6 bases stayed unmatched. CDR1 and CDR2 from the germline V gene are KGHSH and LQKENI. CDR3 length equals 16 residues. The CDR3, as DNA: TGTGCCAGCTCACCCCGGGGACTAGCGGGAGAGCACGAGCAGTACTTC. Protein: CASSPRGLAGEHEQYF.

This chain uses TRBV4-1 with TRBJ2-1; no reliable D call. Germline V gene sequence: CDR1 MGHRA, CDR2 YSYEKL. This CDR3 spans 13 amino acids. V dropped 0 bases and J dropped 9 bases, with 9 bases sitting between them. Here the CDR3 reads CASSQDSLGEQFF. CDR3 sequence (DNA): TGCGCCAGCAGCCAAGACAGCCTGGGTGAGCAGTTCTTC.